These 9 T cell receptor beta chains share one sample of origin, sequenced in a study of response to subunit inactivated influenza vaccine. From the RT-PCR reads, TCRdb called clonotypes with MiXCR, one entry per CDR3 protein. The top ten clones hold 2.5% to 3.5% of a sample with 500,000 to 550,000 distinct CDR3 sequences, approximately 24% of them seen once. A further study also used this sample, focusing on T cells expressing NK-cell markers. That study reports: 5'RACE template switching with UMIs produced the TCR beta cDNA.

Sequenced here: CD4+ T cells sorted from PBMCs, sampled about 12 days after vaccination. All receptors derive from a man aged 45-65 years who received an inactivated influenza vaccine.

The J gene is TRBJ2-3, the V gene TRBV20-1, with TRBD2 as a possible D gene (6 bases). V was clipped by 4 bases and J by 2 bases, with 13 bases between them. CDR1 is DFQATT and CDR2 is SNEGSKA in the germline V gene (reference sequence). The CDR3 runs 14 residues. CDR3 in amino acids: CSATSSENTDTQYF. CDR3 nucleotide sequence: TGCAGTGCTACCTCTAGCGAGAACACAGATACGCAGTATTTT.

In this sample, this clonotype turned up a few times. The DNA for the CDR3 is TGTGCCAGCAGTGTTACAGGGGGAGATGGCTACACCTTC. It encodes CASSVTGGDGYTF. The rearrangement links TRBV25-1 to TRBJ1-2, with 8 positions matching TRBD1. CDR1 MGHDK and CDR2 SYGVNS come from the germline V gene. The CDR3 is 13 amino acids. V gave up 4 bases and J gave up 6 bases; unmatched junction bases: 4.

V usage is TRBV20-1 and J usage is TRBJ1-6; D is unresolved. CDR1 is DFQATT and CDR2 is SNEGSKA in the germline V gene (reference sequence). V gave up 5 bases and J gave up 0 bases, with 8 bases separating them. The CDR3 extends over 14 amino acids. CDR3 DNA: TGCAGTGCTTACGATGGCTCCTATAATTCACCCCTCCACTTT. Its translation is CSAYDGSYNSPLHF.

This clonotype was observed a few times. The rearrangement links TRBV7-2 to TRBJ1-2; 9 nucleotides agree with TRBD1. This CDR3 is built from 14 residues. The trim removed 3 bases at V and 6 bases at J, leaving 5 bases unmatched. Germline V gene lookup returns CDR1 SGHTA and CDR2 FQGNSA. In DNA, the CDR3 is TGTGCCAGCAGCTTCATAACAGGGGGCAATGGCTACACCTTC. Its protein product is CASSFITGGNGYTF.

This chain joins TRBV3-1 and TRBJ2-7, with 12 bases that match TRBD1. The germline V gene has CDR1 LGHDT and CDR2 YNNKEL (reference sequence). Trimming took 3 bases from V and 5 from J; bases not matched to a gene: 5. The CDR3 loop spans 15 amino acids. CDR3 loop: CASSHTGTGGNEQYF. The CDR3 DNA is TGTGCCAGCAGCCACACCGGGACAGGGGGCAACGAGCAGTACTTC.

The V gene is TRBV20-1, the J gene TRBJ2-5; TRBD2 matches 14 bases. This CDR3 contains 15 residues. In germline, CDR1 is DFQATT, CDR2 SNEGSKA (reference sequence). Losses at the gene ends were 3 bases for V and 1 base for J; bases not matched to a gene: 1. The CDR3 here is CSARGLAGVQETQYF. The CDR3 DNA is TGCAGTGCTAGGGGACTAGCGGGAGTCCAAGAGACCCAGTACTTC.

Details on this clonotype: The junction does not match germline at one end; this may be a read error. V is TRBV10-3 and J is TRBJ1-2, with D unresolved. The CDR3 loop spans 13 amino acids. The V gene's germline CDR1 is ENHRY and CDR2 SYGVKD. CDR3 loop: CATRFGGNYGYPF. DNA for the CDR3: TGTGCCACCAGATTTGGTGGAAACTATGGCTACCCCTTC.

CDR3 in amino acids: CASRLGQGAVNTEAFF. The CDR3 DNA reads as TGTGCCAGCAGATTGGGACAGGGGGCGGTGAACACTGAAGCTTTCTTT. The V call is TRBV6-1, the J call TRBJ1-1, with 12 bases aligning to TRBD1. Germline V gene data show CDR1 as MNHNS and CDR2 as SASEGT. Trimming removed 6 bases from V and 0 bases from J; junction bases left unmatched: 5. The CDR3 length is 16 residues.

This clonotype was seen more than once but under ten times. V gene TRBV18 combines with J gene TRBJ1-1; D is perhaps TRBD1 (5 bases). CDR3 length equals 15 residues. V lost 5 bases and J 4 bases, leaving 17 bases between the germline ends. Germline values: CDR1 KGHSH, CDR2 LQKENI. This CDR3 reads CASSTGGGSGTEAFF. DNA for the CDR3: TGTGCCAGCTCAACCGGCGGGGGGAGTGGCACTGAAGCTTTCTTT.